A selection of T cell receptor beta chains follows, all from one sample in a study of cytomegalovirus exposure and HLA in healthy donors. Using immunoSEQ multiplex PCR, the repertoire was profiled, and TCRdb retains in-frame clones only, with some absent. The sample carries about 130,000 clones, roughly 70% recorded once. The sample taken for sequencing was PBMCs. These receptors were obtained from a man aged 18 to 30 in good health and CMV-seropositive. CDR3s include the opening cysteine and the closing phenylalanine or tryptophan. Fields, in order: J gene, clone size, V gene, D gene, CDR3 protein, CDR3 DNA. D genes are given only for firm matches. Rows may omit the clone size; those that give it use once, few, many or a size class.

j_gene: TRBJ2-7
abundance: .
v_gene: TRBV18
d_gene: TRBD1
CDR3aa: CASSLGTGVETMNF
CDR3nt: TGTGCCAGCTCACTCGGGACAGGAGTAGAGACTATGAACTTC

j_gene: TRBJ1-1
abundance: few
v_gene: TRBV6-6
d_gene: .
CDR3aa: CASSYLTTEYTEAFF
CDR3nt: TGTGCCAGCAGTTACTTGACGACAGAGTACACTGAAGCTTTCTTT

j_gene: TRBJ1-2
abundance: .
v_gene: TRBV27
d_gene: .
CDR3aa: CASSQAFNYGYTF
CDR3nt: TGTGCCAGCAGTCAGGCGTTTAACTATGGCTACACCTTC

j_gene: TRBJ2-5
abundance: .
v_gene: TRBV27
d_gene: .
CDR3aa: CASSLQAEGETQYF
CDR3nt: TGTGCCAGCAGTTTACAGGCAGAGGGAGAGACCCAGTACTTC

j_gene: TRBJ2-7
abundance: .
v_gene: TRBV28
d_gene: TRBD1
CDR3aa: CASSGTGTGDDEQYF
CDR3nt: TGTGCCAGCAGTGGCACCGGGACAGGGGACGACGAGCAGTACTTC

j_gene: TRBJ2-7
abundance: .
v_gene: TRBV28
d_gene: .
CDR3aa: CASTKLDSYEQYF
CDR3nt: TGTGCCAGCACCAAACTAGACTCCTACGAGCAGTACTTC

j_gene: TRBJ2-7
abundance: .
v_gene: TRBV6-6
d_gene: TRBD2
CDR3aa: CASSYQGLAGYSEQYF
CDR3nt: TGTGCCAGCAGTTACCAAGGACTAGCGGGATATTCCGAGCAGTACTTC

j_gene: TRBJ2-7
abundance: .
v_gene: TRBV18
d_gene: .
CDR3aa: CASSRDSTGEQYF
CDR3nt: TGTGCCAGCTCACGAGACAGCACAGGGGAGCAGTACTTC

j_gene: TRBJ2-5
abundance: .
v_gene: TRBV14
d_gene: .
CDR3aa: CASSPGVKTQYF
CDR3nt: TGTGCCAGCAGTCCAGGTGTAAAGACCCAGTACTTC

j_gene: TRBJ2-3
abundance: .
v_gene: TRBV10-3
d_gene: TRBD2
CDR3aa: CAISETTGGNTDTQYF
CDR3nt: TGTGCCATCAGTGAAACTACGGGGGGAAACACAGATACGCAGTATTTT

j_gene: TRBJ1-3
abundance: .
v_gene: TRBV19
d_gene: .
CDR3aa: CASSIRGLGNTIYF
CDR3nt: TGTGCCAGTAGTATAAGGGGTCTGGGAAACACCATATATTTT

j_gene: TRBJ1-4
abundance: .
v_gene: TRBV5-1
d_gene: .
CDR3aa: CASSHGAGDEKLFF
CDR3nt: TGCGCCAGCAGCCACGGGGCAGGGGATGAAAAACTGTTTTTT

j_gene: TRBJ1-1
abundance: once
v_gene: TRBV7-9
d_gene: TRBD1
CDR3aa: CASSVTGTGGFLNTEAFF
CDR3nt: TGTGCCAGCAGCGTAACGGGGACAGGGGGGTTTCTGAACACTGAAGCTTTCTTT

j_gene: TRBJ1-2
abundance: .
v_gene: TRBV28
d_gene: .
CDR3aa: CASSLGDNYGYTF
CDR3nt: TGTGCCAGCAGTTTGGGAGATAACTATGGCTACACCTTC

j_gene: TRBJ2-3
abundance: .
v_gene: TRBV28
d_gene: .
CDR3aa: CASSLLGGGTRTDTQYF
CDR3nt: TGTGCCAGCAGTTTGCTCGGAGGCGGGACCCGCACAGATACGCAGTATTTT

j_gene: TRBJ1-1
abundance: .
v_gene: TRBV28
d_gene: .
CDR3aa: CASRQGNTEAFF
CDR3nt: TGTGCCAGCAGGCAGGGGAACACTGAAGCTTTCTTT

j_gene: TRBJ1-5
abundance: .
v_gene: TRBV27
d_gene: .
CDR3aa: CARIMTAQGYCNQPQHF
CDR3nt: TGTGCCAGGATCATGACTGCTCAGGGCTATTGCAATCAGCCCCAGCATTTT

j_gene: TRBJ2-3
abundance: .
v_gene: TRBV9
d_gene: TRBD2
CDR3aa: CASSVEAGGTDTQYF
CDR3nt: TGTGCCAGCAGCGTAGAAGCGGGGGGCACAGATACGCAGTATTTT

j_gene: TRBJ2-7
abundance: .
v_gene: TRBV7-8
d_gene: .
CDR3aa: CASSLGLSYYEQYF
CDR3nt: TGTGCCAGCAGCTTAGGTCTTTCTTACTACGAGCAGTACTTC

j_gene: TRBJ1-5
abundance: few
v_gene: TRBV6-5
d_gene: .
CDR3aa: CASSYSRSNQPQHF
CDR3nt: TGTGCCAGCAGTTACTCGAGGTCTAATCAGCCCCAGCATTTT

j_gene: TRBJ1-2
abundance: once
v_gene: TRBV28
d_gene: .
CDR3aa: CASSPDRLSGYTF
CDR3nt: TGTGCCAGCAGTCCAGACAGGTTAAGTGGCTACACCTTC

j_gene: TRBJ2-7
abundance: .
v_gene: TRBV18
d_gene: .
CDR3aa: CASSPGERGTSYREQYF
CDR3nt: TGTGCCAGCTCCCCCGGGGAAAGGGGGACCAGTTATCGGGAGCAGTACTTC